This T cell receptor beta chain is from a study of blood T cell repertoires in COVID-19. About the research overall: PBMCs, B-cell-depleted T cells, or T cells were the source of the cDNA or gDNA that made up the material.

Participants' reported clinical history set cohort assignment. Sequencing used immunoSEQ multiplex PCR; TCRdb keeps in-frame clones, though not all of them. The sample holds approximately 210,000 clones, 81% seen once. The CDR3 sequence is 16 residues long. CDR1 and CDR2 (germline): KGHSH, LQKENI. Germline trimming cut 4 bases from V and 2 bases from J; bases unmatched to any gene: 5. The TCR comes from a woman between 45 and 65 years old with acute COVID-19. The rearrangement uses TRBV18 and TRBJ2-5, with TRBD2 matching 12 bases. Sequenced material: PBMCs or T cells enriched from blood (not recorded which). The CDR3 nucleotides read TGTGCCAGCTCACTCGGACTAGCGGGGAGTCAAGAGACCCAGTACTTC. Translation gives CASSLGLAGSQETQYF.